This TCR beta chain was identified in a study of blood T cell repertoires in COVID-19. The CDR3 runs to 13 residues. J lost 10 bases, V lost 4 bases, and 7 bases had no gene match. CDR1 and CDR2 from the germline V gene are LGHDT and YNNKEL (reference sequence). The protocol was immunoSEQ multiplex PCR, while the TCRdb copy is restricted to in-frame clones and leaves out a portion. The sample carries almost 300,000 clones, 85% to 90% recorded once. The clonotype comes from an older man with acute or convalescent COVID-19. The sequencing sample was made of peripheral blood. The J gene is TRBJ2-1, the V gene TRBV3-1 (or the pseudogene TRBV3-2); 7 bases match TRBD1. DNA for the CDR3: TGTGCCAGCAGCCCGGGGACAGTCGGGGAGCAGTTCTTC. This translates into CASSPGTVGEQFF.